This TCR beta chain stems from a study of early T cells in non-severe SARS-CoV-2 infection. About the research overall: It was bulk RNA from unsorted whole blood that was sequenced, and the chains were unpaired. General study results and limits: Comparison of clonotypes with VDJdb favored anti-spike CD8 responses while missing private and CD4 specificities.

This CDR3 contains 15 residues. Germline values: CDR1 MNHEY, CDR2 SVGEGT. Trimming took 2 bases from V and 0 from J; bases not matched to a gene: 1. This clonotype was detected ten times or more. Its antigen is undetermined. Individual cDNA molecules received unique molecular identifiers. TCRdb reprocessed the 5' RACE reads with MiXCR, giving one entry per CDR3 protein. The data hold about 48,000 distinct CDR3 sequences, with roughly 6.2% observed a single time. The TCR was taken from an adult who was a healthcare worker with PCR-confirmed SARS-CoV-2 infection or an uninfected control (not recorded which). V is TRBV6-2 or TRBV6-3 and J is TRBJ2-1; 7 nucleotides agree with TRBD2. This sample comprised whole blood, obtained at baseline. The DNA of the CDR3 is TGTGCCAGCAGTTACGGGGGGGGCTCCTACAATGAGCAGTTCTTC. This translates into CASSYGGGSYNEQFF.